Listed here are 20 T cell receptor beta chains from one sample, sequenced in a study of T cells in Graves' hyperthyroidism and ophthalmopathy. Researchers amplified the TCR beta CDR3 regions from RNA transcripts. HTBI primers were employed in a first-round RT-PCR of the TCR CDR3. TCRdb ran MiXCR on the multiplex PCR reads and lists one entry per CDR3 protein. The repertoire holds about 52,000 distinct CDR3 sequences, with less than 50% as singletons. Input material: blood. The receptors stem from a woman aged 45-65 years with Graves' ophthalmopathy.

This clonotype was recorded many times. This sequence joins TRBV28 and TRBJ2-3; D gene uncertain. The V end lost 8 bases, the J end lost 0 bases, and 6 bases lay between the germline ends. Germline assignment: CDR1 MDHEN and CDR2 SYDVKM. There are 12 residues in the CDR3. Here the CDR3 DNA reads TGTGCCAGCGGCCTTAGCACAGATACGCAGTATTTT. The encoded protein is CASGLSTDTQYF. Drawing the rest from reference TRBV28 and TRBJ2-3, the complete variable domain is DVKVTQSSRYLVKRTGEKVFLECVQDMDHENMFWYRQDPGLGLRLIYFSYDVKMKEKGDIPEGYSVSREKKERFSLILESASTNQTSMYLCASGLSTDTQYFGPGTRLTVL.

In this sample, this clonotype turned up many times. The V call is TRBV20-1, the J call TRBJ2-3; 8 nucleotides match TRBD2. Germline-derived CDR1 and CDR2 are DFQATT and SNEGSKA (reference sequence). V lost 0 bases and J lost 9; bases outside the gene matches: 14. The CDR3 is 16 amino acids. This CDR3 reads CSARDMGLVAGRTQYF. CDR3 nucleotides: TGCAGTGCTAGAGACATGGGACTAGTGGCTGGAAGGACGCAGTATTTT.

Notes on this clonotype: Given the absence of the conserved phenylalanine or tryptophan at the CDR3 end, a read error is likely. The chain recombines TRBV7-3 with TRBJ1-3; perhaps TRBD1 as D (6 bases). Germline V gives CDR1 SGHTA, CDR2 FQGTGA. The CDR3 sequence is 14 residues long. The CDR3 sequence: CASSPGDSGDTIYC. Written as DNA, the CDR3 is TGTGCCAGCAGCCCAGGGGACTCTGGAGACACCATATATTGT.

V is TRBV9 and J is TRBJ1-3; D unclear. Germline loops: CDR1 SGDLS, CDR2 YYNGEE. V was trimmed by 7 bases and J by 7 bases, leaving 12 bases between them. The CDR3 totals 12 residues. For the CDR3, the DNA is TGTGCCAGCTCACCAGACGGGAACACCATATATTTT. Residues: CASSPDGNTIYF.

A word on this clonotype: Possible read error: a much larger clone is one base away. This rearrangement joins TRBV30 to TRBJ1-1, with D uncertain. The CDR3 spans 12 residues. V was shortened by 3 bases and J by 3 bases, with 8 bases between the two germline ends. Germline CDR1 is GTSNPN and CDR2 is SVGIG (reference sequence). This CDR3 is CAWRGADTEAFF. CDR3 bases: TGTGCCTGGAGGGGAGCAGACACTGAAGCTTTCTTT. Full variable domain (remainder filled in from reference TRBV30 and TRBJ1-1): SQTIHQWPATLVQPVGSPLSLECTVEGTSNPNLYWYRQAAGRGLQLLFYSVGIGQISSEVPQNLSASRPQDRQFILSSKKLLLSDSGFYLCAWRGADTEAFFGQGTRLTVV.

V usage is TRBV2 and J usage is TRBJ2-5; 11 nucleotides align to TRBD1. Germline V gene data show CDR1 as SNHLY and CDR2 as FYNNEI. V lost 6 bases to trimming and J lost 3 bases; unmatched junction nucleotides: 6. CDR3 size: 15 residues. The CDR3 spells CASRKGQGGEETQYF. CDR3 bases: TGTGCCAGCAGGAAGGGACAGGGGGGGGAAGAGACCCAGTACTTC.

Concerning this clonotype: One junction end does not reproduce the germline sequence, and a read error may be involved. The chain joins TRBV7-7 to TRBJ2-3; TRBD1 or TRBD2 may be the D gene (5 bases each). The CDR3 sequence is 15 residues long. CDR1 and CDR2 (germline): SSHAT, FNYEAQ (reference sequence). The CDR3 region is CASSSGRCSTDTQYF. The DNA of the CDR3 is TGTGCTAGCAGCTCGGGACGGTGTAGTACAGATACGCAATATTTT.

This clonotype was counted ten times or more. The rearrangement links TRBV19 to TRBJ1-1, with D perhaps TRBD1 (6 bases). The germline gives CDR1 LNHDA, CDR2 SQIVND (reference sequence). CDR3 length: 12 amino acids. Between the trimmed V and J ends, which lost 9 bases and 0 bases, there was a span of 8 bases. Here the CDR3 DNA reads TGTGCCAGCGGGACATTGAACACTGAAGCTTTCTTT. Protein: CASGTLNTEAFF.

V usage is TRBV10-1 and J usage is TRBJ2-2, with D possibly being TRBD2 (5 bases). CDR3 size: 11 residues. Trimming took 3 bases from V and 10 from J, leaving 6 bases between them. From germline, CDR1 is WNHNN and CDR2 SYGVQD (reference sequence). CDR3 coding DNA: TGCGCCAGCAGTGACGGGAAGGAGCTGTTTTTT. Protein: CASSDGKELFF.

This chain connects TRBV2 to TRBJ2-3; the D gene is possibly TRBD2 (7 bases). The V gene lost 4 bases and the J gene lost 3 bases, with 14 bases spanning the gap. The CDR3 loop spans 15 amino acids. Germline values: CDR1 SNHLY, CDR2 FYNNEI. The CDR3 loop is CASSVRGARTDTQYF. Here the CDR3 DNA reads TGTGCCAGCAGTGTCCGGGGGGCGCGGACAGATACGCAGTATTTT.

The sample holds many counts of this clonotype. This sequence joins TRBV12-3 or TRBV12-4 and TRBJ1-4; D ambiguous. Deletions cut 11 bases from V and 10 bases from J, with 14 bases between. The CDR3 is 11 residues long. This chain's CDR3 is CAVKGVGKLFF. As DNA, the CDR3 is TGTGCCGTTAAGGGTGTGGGAAAACTGTTTTTT.

This clonotype was observed many times. The gene calls are TRBV20-1 and TRBJ1-1; no clear D gene. Trimming left V 2 bases short and J 3 bases short, with 16 bases between. The CDR3 covers 15 residues. The germline V gene has CDR1 DFQATT and CDR2 SNEGSKA (reference sequence). Here the CDR3 reads CSARTPDTGDTEAFF. CDR3 sequence (DNA): TGCAGTGCTAGAACTCCCGACACCGGGGACACTGAAGCTTTCTTT.

The CDR3 sequence is CASSQDRGIGYTF. CDR3 nucleotides: TGTGCCAGCAGCCAGGACAGGGGTATTGGCTACACCTTC. The chain joins TRBV5-4 to TRBJ1-2; TRBD1 matches 9 bases. The CDR3 covers 13 residues. J was trimmed by 7 bases and V by 4 bases; bases with no gene match: 5. Germline CDR1 reads SGHNT; CDR2 reads YYREEE (reference sequence).

This clonotype was seen repeatedly, ten times or more. The chain couples TRBV19 to TRBJ2-5; D is unclear. The CDR3 covers 13 residues. V shed 1 base and J shed 1 base, with 4 bases lying between them. The germline V gene encodes CDR1 LNHDA and CDR2 SQIVND (reference sequence). CDR3 sequence reads: CASSIAGQETQYF. Here the CDR3 DNA reads TGTGCCAGTAGTATAGCGGGCCAAGAGACCCAGTACTTC.

To note about this clonotype: The conserved final phenylalanine or tryptophan is absent from the CDR3, which likely points to a read error. The chain employs TRBV11-2 and TRBJ2-1; D perhaps matches TRBD1 (6 bases). Trimming took off 3 bases at V and 7 bases at J, with 13 bases between the two ends. Germline CDR1 and CDR2: SGHAT and FQNNGV. The CDR3 consists of 14 residues. The CDR3 DNA reads TGTGCCAGCAGCTTGGTTGGACAGAAGAATGAGCAGTTCCTC. Encoded protein: CASSLVGQKNEQFL.

This clonotype has only a few counts. It may be a read error: a sequence one base away is much more abundant. The chain couples TRBV6-2 or TRBV6-3 to TRBJ2-7; D gene unclear. CDR1 is MNHEY, CDR2 SVGEGT, per germline. V shed 4 bases and J shed 2 bases, with 9 bases lying between them. The CDR3 extends over 13 amino acids. The CDR3 is CASSLTLAYEQYF. The CDR3 bases are TGTGCCAGCAGTTTAACCCTTGCCTACGAGCAGTACTTC.

A single count supports this clonotype. The genes are TRBV2 and TRBJ2-3; D gene ambiguous. Germline V gives CDR1 SNHLY, CDR2 FYNNEI. The CDR3 loop spans 13 amino acids. V dropped 1 base and J dropped 2 bases, with 4 bases sitting between them. For the CDR3, the DNA is TGTGCCAGCAGTGAAGTTGACACAGATACGCAGTATTTT. Residues: CASSEVDTDTQYF.

This clonotype was counted at least ten times. V is TRBV19 and J is TRBJ2-7, with D maybe TRBD1 (7 bases). Trimming took 1 base from V and 2 from J, leaving 12 bases between them. Looked up from germline, CDR1 is LNHDA and CDR2 is SQIVND (reference sequence). This CDR3 region has 15 residues. CDR3: CASSIGQGGAYEQYF. The DNA of the CDR3 is TGTGCCAGTAGTATAGGGCAGGGGGGTGCCTACGAGCAGTACTTC.

This clonotype was recorded at least ten times. V and J are TRBV12-3 or TRBV12-4 and TRBJ2-5; possible D gene TRBD2, 5 bases. V lost 2 bases, J lost 1 base, and 8 bases lay in between. The CDR3 contains 14 residues. CDR3 region: CASSLRETQETQYF. In DNA form, the CDR3 reads TGTGCCAGCAGTTTAAGGGAGACCCAAGAGACCCAGTACTTC.

The V call is TRBV29-1, the J call TRBJ1-2; D may be TRBD1 (5 bases). V lost 6 bases and J lost 6, with 14 bases in between. Germline CDR1 reads SQVTM; CDR2 reads ANQGSEA. The CDR3 spans 12 residues. The CDR3: CSVGTADNGYTF. The CDR3 DNA reads as TGCAGCGTGGGGACCGCGGACAATGGCTACACCTTC. Variable domain in full (rest from reference TRBV29-1 and TRBJ1-2): SAVISQKPSRDICQRGTSLTIQCQVDSQVTMMFWYRQQPGQSLTLIATANQGSEATYESGFVIDKFPISRPNLTFSTLTVSNMSPEDSSIYLCSVGTADNGYTFGSGTRLTVV.